These T cell receptor beta chains were read from a single sample in a study of PD-L1 blockade in urothelial cancer. Assay: immunoSEQ multiplex PCR; the TCRdb copy retains only in-frame clones and omits some. The repertoire holds 50,000 or so clones, with almost 85% as singletons. Sequencing was performed on PBMCs, taken around atezolizumab (anti-PD-L1) treatment. The origin of the receptors is a man in his sixties or seventies with urothelial cancer. Each CDR3 is given with its conserved first and last residue. Size is omitted from some rows. Given values are once, few, many or a class for expanded clones.

clone size: -
V gene: TRBV5-1
J gene: TRBJ1-1
CDR3 protein: CASKLETGRNTEAFF

clone size: -
V gene: TRBV30
J gene: TRBJ1-5
CDR3 protein: CAWSKFGGNQPQHF

clone size: -
V gene: TRBV7-3
J gene: TRBJ2-3
CDR3 protein: CASSLGLAGGTDTQYF

clone size: -
V gene: TRBV6-1
J gene: TRBJ2-5
CDR3 protein: CASNPTSTQETQYF

clone size: -
V gene: TRBV5-4
J gene: TRBJ2-3
CDR3 protein: CASSLAAVGDTQYF

clone size: once
V gene: TRBV28
J gene: TRBJ1-3
CDR3 protein: CASRDQTGRNTIYF

clone size: few
V gene: TRBV6-5
J gene: TRBJ2-7
CDR3 protein: CASSYQRSYEQYF

clone size: -
V gene: TRBV5-1
J gene: TRBJ1-4
CDR3 protein: CASSLRGRGDEKLFF

clone size: -
V gene: TRBV7-6
J gene: TRBJ2-3
CDR3 protein: CASSLIRGAWSTDTQYF

clone size: -
V gene: TRBV5-1
J gene: TRBJ1-1
CDR3 protein: CASSSLAGSDGEAFF

clone size: -
V gene: TRBV7-6
J gene: TRBJ2-7
CDR3 protein: CASSPDSFFEQYF

clone size: -
V gene: TRBV5-8
J gene: TRBJ2-7
CDR3 protein: CASSPPTGLRYEQYF

clone size: -
V gene: TRBV5-1
J gene: TRBJ2-7
CDR3 protein: CASSLGAGGLYEQYF

clone size: -
V gene: TRBV25-1
J gene: TRBJ2-5
CDR3 protein: CASKPPLGGETQYF

clone size: -
V gene: TRBV7-4
J gene: TRBJ1-4
CDR3 protein: CASSLARGHPNEKLFF

clone size: -
V gene: TRBV10-3
J gene: TRBJ2-1
CDR3 protein: CAISAKRGGYNEQFF

clone size: -
V gene: TRBV2
J gene: TRBJ1-5
CDR3 protein: CASRAGPPQPQHF

clone size: -
V gene: TRBV7-9
J gene: TRBJ1-2
CDR3 protein: CASSLDWHGYTF

clone size: -
V gene: TRBV5-1
J gene: TRBJ1-5
CDR3 protein: CASSPGTQRNQPQHF

clone size: -
V gene: TRBV6-1
J gene: TRBJ2-5
CDR3 protein: CASRDTGTSQETQYF

clone size: -
V gene: TRBV7-3
J gene: TRBJ2-2
CDR3 protein: CASSSSGAYTGELFF

clone size: -
V gene: TRBV5-1
J gene: TRBJ1-5
CDR3 protein: CASSADSYSNQPQHF

clone size: -
V gene: TRBV25-1
J gene: TRBJ2-7
CDR3 protein: CASGQSRYEQYF

clone size: -
V gene: TRBV21-1
J gene: TRBJ1-4
CDR3 protein: CASSIPEIGGGAIEKLFF

clone size: -
V gene: TRBV2
J gene: TRBJ1-5
CDR3 protein: CASSVTGGRQPQHF

clone size: -
V gene: TRBV5-5
J gene: TRBJ1-2
CDR3 protein: CASSLESLNYGYTF

clone size: once
V gene: TRBV21-1
J gene: TRBJ2-7
CDR3 protein: CASSKTGGRWGSSYEQYF

clone size: -
V gene: TRBV5-1
J gene: TRBJ2-3
CDR3 protein: CASTDSSFYSDTQYF

clone size: few
V gene: TRBV28
J gene: TRBJ1-1
CDR3 protein: CASSSPTGTDTEAFF

clone size: -
V gene: TRBV18
J gene: TRBJ1-1
CDR3 protein: CASSPTAGTGGNTEAFF

clone size: -
V gene: TRBV29-1
J gene: TRBJ2-2
CDR3 protein: CSVGQGTSAGELFF

clone size: -
V gene: TRBV18
J gene: TRBJ2-1
CDR3 protein: CASSPMRGGEQFF

clone size: -
V gene: TRBV5-1
J gene: TRBJ2-7
CDR3 protein: CASSFKLAGAGEQYF

clone size: -
V gene: TRBV27
J gene: TRBJ1-2
CDR3 protein: CASSLGIGRGYGYTF

clone size: -
V gene: TRBV19
J gene: TRBJ2-1
CDR3 protein: CASSPFGGQVEQFF

clone size: -
V gene: TRBV28
J gene: TRBJ2-7
CDR3 protein: CASSFTSGRSEQYF

clone size: -
V gene: TRBV6-5
J gene: TRBJ2-7
CDR3 protein: CASSKGTGDEQYF

clone size: -
V gene: TRBV27
J gene: TRBJ1-4
CDR3 protein: CASSLSAGYNEKLFF

clone size: -
V gene: TRBV30
J gene: TRBJ2-1
CDR3 protein: CAWSVRSGRTSYNEQFF

clone size: -
V gene: TRBV6-1
J gene: TRBJ2-5
CDR3 protein: CASSGRAPQETQYF

clone size: -
V gene: TRBV5-6
J gene: TRBJ2-4
CDR3 protein: CASSLGGMGSIQYF

clone size: once
V gene: TRBV5-8
J gene: TRBJ2-1
CDR3 protein: CASSLRLAKSYNEQFF

clone size: -
V gene: TRBV27
J gene: TRBJ2-7
CDR3 protein: CASSLTSSASSYEQYF

clone size: -
V gene: TRBV10-1
J gene: TRBJ2-1
CDR3 protein: CASSLAGGQMNEQFF

clone size: -
V gene: TRBV6-1
J gene: TRBJ1-5
CDR3 protein: CASRTRSNQPQHF

clone size: -
V gene: TRBV7-8
J gene: TRBJ2-2
CDR3 protein: CASSPSSGRIGGELFF

clone size: -
V gene: TRBV6-1
J gene: TRBJ1-2
CDR3 protein: CASSEGRGPVLGYTF

clone size: -
V gene: TRBV5-1
J gene: TRBJ1-1
CDR3 protein: CASRFSGRNTEAFF

clone size: -
V gene: TRBV5-1
J gene: TRBJ2-1
CDR3 protein: CASRAGAGNEQFF

clone size: few
V gene: TRBV6-1
J gene: TRBJ2-5
CDR3 protein: CASSVGRREETQYF

clone size: once
V gene: TRBV10-1
J gene: TRBJ2-3
CDR3 protein: CASSPGTSARDTQYF

clone size: -
V gene: TRBV5-1
J gene: TRBJ2-2
CDR3 protein: CASSLRDTITGELFF